The T cell receptor beta chain under discussion was sequenced for a study of CD8 T cells in ankylosing spondylitis. Study-wide results and caveats: What seemed typical of ankylosing spondylitis blood was a TCR beta motif built from about 8 highly homologous variants.

A quantitative 5'-RACE method, one with molecular barcodes, was used to make TCR beta libraries. One entry per CDR3 protein results from TCRdb running MiXCR on the 5' RACE reads. Of about 140,000 distinct CDR3 sequences listed, roughly 8.8% are singletons. Details on this clonotype: The target antigen is unknown.

CDR3 size: 14 residues. Germline V gives CDR1 ENHRY, CDR2 SYGVKD. V was pared by 6 bases and J by 6 bases, with 9 bases of the junction left unmatched. The chain employs TRBV10-3 and TRBJ1-2; TRBD1 aligns across 8 bases. Material for sequencing was synovial fluid, either unsorted or a sorted T cell fraction (not recorded which). The receptor's source is a male donor with ankylosing spondylitis. CDR3 in DNA: TGTGCCATCAGCGGAGGAGGGACAGGCCATGGCTACACCTTC. Encoded protein: CAISGGGTGHGYTF.